These T cell receptor beta chains were read from a single sample in a study of cytomegalovirus exposure and HLA in healthy donors. Assay used: immunoSEQ multiplex PCR; TCRdb lists only in-frame clones, some missing. The sample records around 100,000 clones, 10% being singletons. The sequenced sample was PBMCs. Every receptor here comes from a man between 40 and 49 years old in good health and CMV-seropositive. CDR3s include the opening cysteine and the closing phenylalanine or tryptophan. A D gene is named only where the DNA matches it firmly. Some rows mark clone size as missing; the rest say once, few, many or name a class of expanded clone.

clone size,V gene,D gene,J gene,CDR3 protein,CDR3 DNA
.,TRBV18,.,TRBJ1-4,CASSERQATNEKLFF,TGTGCCAGCTCCGAACGACAGGCAACTAATGAAAAACTGTTTTTT
.,TRBV5-4,TRBD1,TRBJ1-2,CASSIARTGNYGYTF,TGTGCCAGCAGCATAGCCCGGACAGGGAACTATGGCTACACCTTC
.,TRBV13,TRBD2,TRBJ2-7,CASSRLIEGLAGVYEQYF,TGTGCCAGCAGCCGACTAATCGAGGGACTAGCGGGAGTCTACGAGCAGTACTTC
.,TRBV5-6,TRBD2,TRBJ2-1,CACRKRAGGLHEQFF,TGTGCCTGCCGGAAGCGAGCGGGAGGCCTTCATGAGCAGTTCTTC
.,TRBV10-2,TRBD2,TRBJ2-1,CASSESLAGVYNEQFF,TGCGCCAGCAGTGAGTCATTAGCGGGAGTATACAATGAGCAGTTCTTC
.,TRBV29-1,TRBD1,TRBJ2-7,CSVGMTGAKNEQYF,TGCAGCGTAGGGATGACAGGGGCCAAGAACGAGCAGTACTTC
few,TRBV13,TRBD1,TRBJ2-1,CASSWGQAYNEQFF,TGTGCCAGCAGCTGGGGACAGGCCTACAATGAGCAGTTCTTC
few,TRBV27,TRBD2,TRBJ2-7,CASSLTLAGGQYEQYF,TGTGCCAGCAGTTTAACCCTAGCGGGAGGTCAGTACGAGCAGTACTTC
few,TRBV29-1,.,TRBJ2-7,CSVRGGRTEKTYEQYF,TGCAGCGTGCGCGGGGGCAGGACAGAAAAGACCTACGAGCAGTACTTC
few,TRBV7-2,TRBD1,TRBJ2-7,CASHRTGSYEQYF,TGTGCCAGCCACAGGACAGGGAGCTACGAGCAGTACTTC
.,TRBV18,.,TRBJ1-2,CASSEGVQDGYTF,TGTGCCAGCTCAGAGGGGGTACAGGATGGCTACACCTTC
few,TRBV2,TRBD1,TRBJ1-5,CASTEWGQGSNQPQHF,TGTGCCAGCACCGAATGGGGACAGGGGAGCAATCAGCCCCAGCATTTT
few,TRBV11-2,.,TRBJ2-7,CASSLGRDYEQYF,TGTGCCAGCAGCTTAGGCCGCGACTACGAGCAGTACTTC
.,TRBV11-3,.,TRBJ2-4,CASSPLAKNIQYF,TGTGCCAGCAGCCCCTTAGCCAAAAACATTCAGTACTTC
few,TRBV7-6,.,TRBJ2-3,CASSLGRADTQYF,TGTGCCAGCAGCCTAGGACGGGCAGATACGCAGTATTTT
few,TRBV28,.,TRBJ2-5,CASSLWETGGSKETQYF,TGTGCCAGCAGTTTATGGGAAACGGGTGGGAGTAAGGAGACCCAGTACTTC
.,TRBV6-5,.,TRBJ1-1,CASSRGVTEAFF,TGTGCCAGCAGCCGGGGGGTCACTGAAGCTTTCTTT
few,TRBV30,.,TRBJ1-2,CAWMCGRGADYGYTF,TGTGCCTGGATGTGCGGGCGGGGAGCGGACTATGGCTACACCTTC
.,TRBV5-1,TRBD2,TRBJ2-7,CASSLRGGGSYEQYF,TGCGCCAGCAGCTTGCGGGGGGGCGGAAGCTACGAGCAGTACTTC
few,TRBV23-1,.,TRBJ2-1,CASSPPEAPSYNEQFF,TGCGCCAGCAGTCCCCCCGAGGCCCCGTCCTACAATGAGCAGTTCTTC
.,TRBV30,.,TRBJ1-1,CAWNLGAGAPGF,TGTGCCTGGAACCTCGGAGCAGGGGCACCCGGTTTT
.,TRBV30,.,TRBJ2-1,CAWSPSGYNEQFF,TGTGCCTGGAGTCCCAGCGGGTACAATGAGCAGTTCTTC
few,TRBV28,TRBD2,TRBJ2-7,CASSPSGLAGVLHEQYF,TGTGCCAGCAGCCCTTCAGGTCTAGCGGGAGTTTTGCACGAGCAGTACTTC
.,TRBV28,TRBD1,TRBJ2-7,CASSFTGENSYEQYF,TGTGCCAGCAGTTTTACAGGGGAGAACTCCTACGAGCAGTACTTC
.,TRBV7-9,.,TRBJ1-4,CASTQEGVFGVREKLFF,TGTGCCAGCACCCAGGAGGGAGTTTTTGGAGTCCGTGAAAAACTGTTTTTT
.,TRBV2,TRBD1,TRBJ1-2,CASIGTANYGYTF,TGTGCCAGCATCGGGACAGCTAACTATGGCTACACCTTC
.,TRBV4-2,TRBD2,TRBJ2-1,CASSQFTGTSGTRRNEQFF,TGTGCCAGCAGCCAGTTTACTGGGACTAGCGGGACCCGAAGGAATGAGCAGTTCTTC
.,TRBV7-2,.,TRBJ2-1,CASSLSVRDNEQFF,TGTGCCAGCAGCCTTTCGGTCCGGGACAATGAGCAGTTCTTC
few,TRBV27,.,TRBJ2-2,CASSLRGTGELFF,TGTGCCAGCAGTTTACGGGGGACCGGGGAGCTGTTTTTT
.,TRBV25-1,.,TRBJ1-1,CASMGRRSMNTEAFF,TGTGCCAGCATGGGCAGGAGGAGTATGAACACTGAAGCTTTCTTT
few,TRBV29-1,.,TRBJ1-1,CSGGQPSAEAFF,TGCAGCGGTGGACAGCCCTCCGCGGAGGCTTTCTTT
few,TRBV6-8,.,TRBJ2-3,CASSYVFITQDTDTQYF,TGTGCCAGCAGTTACGTTTTTATTACACAGGACACAGATACGCAGTATTTT
few,TRBV6-6,TRBD1,TRBJ2-7,CASSYPGQSSYEQYF,TGTGCCAGCAGTTACCCGGGACAGAGCTCCTACGAGCAGTACTTC
.,TRBV5-4,TRBD2,TRBJ2-7,CASRLSGSKYEQYF,TGTGCCAGCAGACTGAGCGGGAGTAAGTACGAGCAGTACTTC
few,TRBV29-1,TRBD2,TRBJ2-5,CSASGLAGVRAETQYF,TGCAGCGCCTCAGGACTAGCGGGAGTGAGGGCGGAGACCCAGTACTTC
.,TRBV6-6,.,TRBJ2-7,CASSYRSYEQYF,TGTGCCAGCAGTTACCGCAGCTACGAGCAGTACTTC
few,TRBV7-2,.,TRBJ2-6,CASSPFSANVLTF,TGTGCCAGCAGCCCTTTTTCGGCCAACGTCCTGACTTTC
few,TRBV6-5,.,TRBJ1-1,CASSLTDSGTEAFF,TGTGCCAGCAGTTTGACGGACTCGGGCACTGAAGCTTTCTTT
few,TRBV9,.,TRBJ1-1,CASSVEPTAYTEAFF,TGTGCCAGCAGCGTAGAACCGACAGCGTACACTGAAGCTTTCTTT
.,TRBV9,TRBD1,TRBJ2-2,CASSVDRGVTGELFF,TGTGCCAGCAGCGTGGACAGGGGTGTCACCGGGGAGCTGTTTTTT
few,TRBV5-6,TRBD1,TRBJ1-2,CASSRTGGHGYTF,TGTGCCAGCAGCCGGACAGGGGGCCATGGCTACACCTTC
.,TRBV5-1,.,TRBJ2-3,CASSSGAPSTDTQYF,TGCGCCAGCAGCTCGGGAGCCCCTAGCACAGATACGCAGTATTTT
few,TRBV7-2,.,TRBJ1-5,CASSFEGDQPQHF,TGTGCCAGCAGCTTCGAGGGTGATCAGCCCCAGCATTTT
few,TRBV29-1,.,TRBJ1-1,CSVGPNLDSSEAFF,TGCAGCGTTGGGCCTAATTTAGACAGTTCTGAAGCTTTCTTT
few,TRBV9,.,TRBJ2-6,CASSLRGSGANVLTF,TGTGCCAGCAGCCTCAGGGGATCTGGGGCCAACGTCCTGACTTTC
.,TRBV4-1,TRBD1,TRBJ2-7,CASSQTGPGQGSHEQYF,TGCGCCAGCAGCCAGACCGGGCCGGGACAGGGATCCCACGAGCAGTACTTC
few,TRBV5-1,TRBD2,TRBJ2-7,CASMGGTSPYEQYF,TGCGCCAGCATGGGGGGGACTAGCCCCTACGAGCAGTACTTC
.,TRBV6-5,TRBD1,TRBJ2-7,CASSQQQGVGYEQYF,TGTGCCAGCAGCCAACAACAGGGGGTAGGTTACGAGCAGTACTTC
.,TRBV7-9,.,TRBJ2-1,CASSARSYNEQFF,TGTGCCAGCAGCGCCAGGTCCTACAATGAGCAGTTCTTC
.,TRBV28,TRBD1,TRBJ1-4,CASSSQGAKSEKLFF,TGTGCCAGCAGTTCACAGGGGGCAAAGAGTGAAAAACTGTTTTTT